Listed below are T cell receptor beta chains from one sample, sequenced in a study of OX40 agonist ivuxolimab in advanced cancers. Profiling relied on immunoSEQ multiplex PCR, and the TCRdb table lists in-frame clones only, not all of them. The table records approximately 120,000 clones, about 90% of them present only once. Sequencing used CD4+ or CD8+ T cells sorted from blood, obtained in a trial of the OX40 agonist ivuxolimab. These receptors were collected from an adult with an advanced solid tumor such as melanoma, head and neck, liver or kidney cancer. Each CDR3 is given with its conserved first and last residue. D genes are given only for firm matches. A clone size is listed for some rows: how often the clone was seen (once, few, many), or a class if it is expanded.

j_call: TRBJ2-1
v_call: TRBV7-3
clone_size: .
d_call: .
cdr3_nt: TGTGCCAGCAGCTTAAATCTGTACAATGAGCAGTTCTTC
cdr3_aa: CASSLNLYNEQFF

j_call: TRBJ2-1
v_call: TRBV9
clone_size: .
d_call: .
cdr3_nt: TGTGCCAGCAGCCCCCGCGGGGATAGCGGCTACAATGAGCAGTTCTTC
cdr3_aa: CASSPRGDSGYNEQFF

j_call: TRBJ1-5
v_call: TRBV19
clone_size: .
d_call: .
cdr3_nt: TGTGCCAGTACCCGTAGGGGGGCAGTTCAGCCCCAGCATTTT
cdr3_aa: CASTRRGAVQPQHF

j_call: TRBJ2-7
v_call: TRBV19
clone_size: .
d_call: TRBD2
cdr3_nt: TGTGCCAGTAGTATAGGGCTAGCGGGCTTCTACGAGCAGTACTTC
cdr3_aa: CASSIGLAGFYEQYF

j_call: TRBJ2-1
v_call: TRBV5-1
clone_size: .
d_call: .
cdr3_nt: TGCGCCAGCAGCTTGGCTTTAGGGGAATTCTACAATGAGCAGTTCTTC
cdr3_aa: CASSLALGEFYNEQFF

j_call: TRBJ1-1
v_call: TRBV5-1
clone_size: .
d_call: .
cdr3_nt: TGCGCCAGCAGCTCCGGGACGCTGAACACTGAAGCTTTCTTT
cdr3_aa: CASSSGTLNTEAFF

j_call: TRBJ1-3
v_call: TRBV27
clone_size: .
d_call: .
cdr3_nt: TGTGCCAGCAGTTTACAGGGAAGTCACACCATATATTTT
cdr3_aa: CASSLQGSHTIYF

j_call: TRBJ2-7
v_call: TRBV21-1
clone_size: .
d_call: .
cdr3_nt: TGTGCCAGCCTTAGGACAGGGACCTACGAGCAGTACTTC
cdr3_aa: CASLRTGTYEQYF

j_call: TRBJ1-5
v_call: TRBV9
clone_size: .
d_call: .
cdr3_nt: TGTGCCAGCAGCGAATATGGGGACAATCAGCCCCAGCATTTT
cdr3_aa: CASSEYGDNQPQHF

j_call: TRBJ2-3
v_call: TRBV7-3
clone_size: once
d_call: .
cdr3_nt: TGTGCCAGCAGAGAGAGAGCAGCAATGGATACGCAGTATTTT
cdr3_aa: CASRERAAMDTQYF